This note documents a single TCR beta chain sequence. Its specificity is not known. This specimen comes from a study of identifying expanded T cells in peripheral blood. Study results and caveats: Differentially abundant clones: about 1.2 between replicates, about 16 at roughly 2 weeks, approximately 19 at four. Roughly two-week clone count variance significantly increased as total template count grew.

This CDR3 has 11 amino acids. The ends were cut back, 9 bases at V and 11 bases at J, with 16 bases in the middle. Per the germline V gene, CDR1 is SNHLY and CDR2 is FYNNEI. No infections or other immune events were documented during collection. Repertoires were generated with immunoSEQ multiplex PCR, while TCRdb's copy carries only in-frame clones and drops some. The data contain about 82,000 clones, about 90% of them singletons. Sequenced input: blood. The TCR comes from a person aged 18-69 years in good health. The chain couples TRBV2 to TRBJ1-1, with a tentative D call TRBD1 (5 bases). The CDR3 loop is CASRLGQWAFF. The CDR3 bases are TGTGCCAGTCGCCTCGGACAATGGGCTTTCTTT.